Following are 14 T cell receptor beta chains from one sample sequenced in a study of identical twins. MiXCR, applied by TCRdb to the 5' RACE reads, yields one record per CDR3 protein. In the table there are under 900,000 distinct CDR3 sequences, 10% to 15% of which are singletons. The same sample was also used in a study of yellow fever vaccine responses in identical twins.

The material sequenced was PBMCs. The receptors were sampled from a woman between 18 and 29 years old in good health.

The CDR3 protein is CASSLRDRDAYNEQFF. As DNA, the CDR3 is TGCGCCAGCAGCTTGCGGGACAGGGACGCCTACAATGAGCAGTTCTTC. The chain uses TRBV5-1 and TRBJ2-1; TRBD1 matches 9 bases. The CDR3 is made up of 16 amino acids. J was trimmed by 2 bases and V by 1 base; bases with no gene match: 4. Germline lookup yields CDR1 SGHRS and CDR2 YFSETQ.

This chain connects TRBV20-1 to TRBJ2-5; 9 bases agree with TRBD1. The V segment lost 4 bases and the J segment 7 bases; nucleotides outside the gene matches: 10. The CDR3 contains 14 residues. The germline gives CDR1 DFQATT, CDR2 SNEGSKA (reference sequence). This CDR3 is CSAMKTGGLGTQYF. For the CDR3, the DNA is TGCAGTGCTATGAAAACAGGGGGCTTGGGGACCCAGTACTTC.

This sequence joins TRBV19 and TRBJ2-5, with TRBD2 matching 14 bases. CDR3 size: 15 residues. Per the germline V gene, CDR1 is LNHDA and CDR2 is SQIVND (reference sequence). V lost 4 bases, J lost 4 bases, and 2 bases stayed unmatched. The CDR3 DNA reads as TGTGCCAGTAGTAAGGGGACTAGCGGGAGAGAGACCCAGTACTTC. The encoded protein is CASSKGTSGRETQYF.

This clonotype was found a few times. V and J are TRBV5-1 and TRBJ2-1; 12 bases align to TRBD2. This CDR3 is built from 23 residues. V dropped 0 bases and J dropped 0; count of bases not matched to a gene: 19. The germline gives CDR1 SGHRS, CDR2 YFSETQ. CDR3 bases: TGCGCCAGCAGCTTGGCCCGCAAGACTAGCGGGAGTGTCGAAGGCACCTCCTACAATGAGCAGTTCTTC. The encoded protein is CASSLARKTSGSVEGTSYNEQFF.

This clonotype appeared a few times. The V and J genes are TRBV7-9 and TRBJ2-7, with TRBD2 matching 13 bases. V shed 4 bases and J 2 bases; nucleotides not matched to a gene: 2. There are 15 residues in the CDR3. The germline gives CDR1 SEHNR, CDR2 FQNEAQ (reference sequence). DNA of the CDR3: TGTGCCAGCAGCTCCACTAGCGGGAGGGCCTACGAGCAGTACTTC. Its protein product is CASSSTSGRAYEQYF.

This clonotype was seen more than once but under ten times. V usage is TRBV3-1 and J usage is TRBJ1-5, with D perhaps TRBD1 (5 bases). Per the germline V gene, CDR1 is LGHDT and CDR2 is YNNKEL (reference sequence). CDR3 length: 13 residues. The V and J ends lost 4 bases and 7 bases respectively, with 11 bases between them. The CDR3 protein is CASSPRGGQPQHF. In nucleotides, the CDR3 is TGTGCCAGCAGCCCCCGGGGGGGACAGCCCCAGCATTTT.

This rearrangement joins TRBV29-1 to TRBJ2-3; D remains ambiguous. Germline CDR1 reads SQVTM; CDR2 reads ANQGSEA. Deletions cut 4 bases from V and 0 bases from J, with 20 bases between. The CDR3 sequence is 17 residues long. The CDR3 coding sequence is TGCAGCGTTGTACGACGGTCCCCAGAACAAAGCACAGATACGCAGTATTTT. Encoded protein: CSVVRRSPEQSTDTQYF.

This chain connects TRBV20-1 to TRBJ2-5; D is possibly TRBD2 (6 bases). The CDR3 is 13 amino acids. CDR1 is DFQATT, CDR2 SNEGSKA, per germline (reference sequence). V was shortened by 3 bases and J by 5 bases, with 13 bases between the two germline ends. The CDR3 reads CSASGSVRETQYF. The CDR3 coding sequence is TGCAGTGCTAGCGGGAGTGTCCGTGAGACCCAGTACTTC.

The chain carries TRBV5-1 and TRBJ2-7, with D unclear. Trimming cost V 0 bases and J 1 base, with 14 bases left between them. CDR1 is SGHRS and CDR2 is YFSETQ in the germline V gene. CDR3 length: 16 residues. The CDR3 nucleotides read TGCGCCAGCAGCTTGGCAATAGCCTACACGTCCTACGAGCAGTACTTC. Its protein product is CASSLAIAYTSYEQYF.

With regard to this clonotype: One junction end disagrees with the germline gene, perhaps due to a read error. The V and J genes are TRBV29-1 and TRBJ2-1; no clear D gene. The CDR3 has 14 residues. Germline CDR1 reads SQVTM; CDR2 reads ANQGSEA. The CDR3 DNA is TGCAGCGTGGAAGCCTCAAGAGACTACAATGAGCAGTTCTTC. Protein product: CSVEASRDYNEQFF.

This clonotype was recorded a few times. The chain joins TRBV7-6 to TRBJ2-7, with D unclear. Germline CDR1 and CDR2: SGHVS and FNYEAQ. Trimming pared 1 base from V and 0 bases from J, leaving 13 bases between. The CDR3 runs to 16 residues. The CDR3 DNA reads TGTGCCAGCAGCTTAGAGGCAGGTCTTTACTCCTACGAGCAGTACTTC. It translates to CASSLEAGLYSYEQYF.

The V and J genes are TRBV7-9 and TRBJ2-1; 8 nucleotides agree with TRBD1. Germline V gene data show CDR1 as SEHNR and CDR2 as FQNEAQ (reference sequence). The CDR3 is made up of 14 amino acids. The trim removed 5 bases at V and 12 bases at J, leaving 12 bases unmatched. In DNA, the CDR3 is TGTGCCAGCAGCCGTCAGATCATGGGGACAGGGCAGTTCTTC. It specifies CASSRQIMGTGQFF.

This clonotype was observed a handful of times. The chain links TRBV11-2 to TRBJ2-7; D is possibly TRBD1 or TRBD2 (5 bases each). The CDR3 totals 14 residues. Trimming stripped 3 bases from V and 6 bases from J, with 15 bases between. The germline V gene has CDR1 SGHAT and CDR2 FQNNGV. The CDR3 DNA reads TGTGCCAGCAGCTTGGGGCTAGTAGGAGGCGAGCAGTACTTC. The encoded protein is CASSLGLVGGEQYF. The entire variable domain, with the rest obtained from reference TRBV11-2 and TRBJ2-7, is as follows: EAGVAQSPRYKIIEKRQSVAFWCNPISGHATLYWYQQILGQGPKLLIQFQNNGVVDDSQLPKDRFSAERLKGVDSTLKIQPAKLEDSAVYLCASSLGLVGGEQYFGPGTRLTVT.

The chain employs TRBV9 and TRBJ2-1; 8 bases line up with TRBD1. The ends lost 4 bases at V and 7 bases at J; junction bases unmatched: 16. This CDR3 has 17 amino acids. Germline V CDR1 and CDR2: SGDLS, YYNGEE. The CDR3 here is CASSPLTSDRDRNEQFF. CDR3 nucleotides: TGTGCCAGCAGCCCCCTCACCTCGGACAGGGACAGGAATGAGCAGTTCTTC.